The rows below give T cell receptor beta chains drawn from one sample of a study of glioma-infiltrating T cells. TCRdb re-derived calls from the multiplex PCR reads in MiXCR, one entry per CDR3 protein. The data contain 300,000 to 400,000 distinct CDR3 sequences, roughly two fifths of them singletons. The sample taken for sequencing was glioma tissue, nonneoplastic brain tissue, or PBMCs (not recorded which). These receptors originate from a human donor with low-grade glioma or glioblastoma, undergoing nonglioma brain surgery, or in good health (not recorded which). CDR3s include the opening cysteine and the closing phenylalanine or tryptophan.

V gene: TRBV27; J gene: TRBJ1-1; CDR3 protein: CASILLGTAEAFF
V gene: TRBV20-1; J gene: TRBJ2-1; CDR3 protein: CSFSGRAYNEQFF
V gene: TRBV28; J gene: TRBJ2-1; CDR3 protein: CASSPTRTSDYNEQFF
V gene: TRBV7-2; J gene: TRBJ2-7; CDR3 protein: CASSLVTVNYEQYF
V gene: TRBV5-1; J gene: TRBJ1-6; CDR3 protein: CASSLGQGPNSPLHF
V gene: TRBV28; J gene: TRBJ1-1; CDR3 protein: CASTGQGASTEAFF
V gene: TRBV15; J gene: TRBJ2-7; CDR3 protein: CATSSRRDVFYEQYF
V gene: TRBV3-1; J gene: TRBJ1-5; CDR3 protein: CASSQGPNQPQHF
V gene: TRBV18; J gene: TRBJ2-3; CDR3 protein: CASSPNGPSTDTQYF
V gene: TRBV28; J gene: TRBJ2-7; CDR3 protein: CAACPARAYEQYF
V gene: TRBV6-1; J gene: TRBJ1-3; CDR3 protein: CASRGWTDSGNTIYF
V gene: TRBV27; J gene: TRBJ2-3; CDR3 protein: CASSFSVKGDTQYF
V gene: TRBV12-3/TRBV12-4; J gene: TRBJ2-4; CDR3 protein: CASRPNRGEKNIQYF
V gene: TRBV7-2; J gene: TRBJ1-5; CDR3 protein: CASSPDGGNNQPQHF
V gene: TRBV19; J gene: TRBJ1-5; CDR3 protein: CASSMRRGDQPQHF
V gene: TRBV20-1; J gene: TRBJ2-1; CDR3 protein: CSDRRGGSYNEQFF
V gene: TRBV27; J gene: TRBJ1-2; CDR3 protein: CASRQRWRGENGYTF
V gene: TRBV14; J gene: TRBJ2-7; CDR3 protein: CASSQSLARNEQYF
V gene: TRBV12-3/TRBV12-4; J gene: TRBJ2-7; CDR3 protein: CASSLGLYEQYF
V gene: TRBV25-1; J gene: TRBJ2-7; CDR3 protein: CASSEWHSGYEQYF
V gene: TRBV15; J gene: TRBJ1-2; CDR3 protein: CAPSGTAPNYGYTF
V gene: TRBV6-2/TRBV6-3; J gene: TRBJ1-5; CDR3 protein: CASSVAPTQPQHF
V gene: TRBV12-3/TRBV12-4; J gene: TRBJ2-1; CDR3 protein: CASSWNNEQFF
V gene: TRBV6-1; J gene: TRBJ1-1; CDR3 protein: CASREDGFTGAFF
V gene: TRBV20-1; J gene: TRBJ2-7; CDR3 protein: CSARDRQLAGYGQYF
V gene: TRBV20-1; J gene: TRBJ2-1; CDR3 protein: CSARGTSGHAEQLF
V gene: TRBV7-9; J gene: TRBJ2-1; CDR3 protein: CASSPRGTVTYNEQFF
V gene: TRBV4-3; J gene: TRBJ2-1; CDR3 protein: CASSQVYRDNEQFF
V gene: TRBV28; J gene: TRBJ1-5; CDR3 protein: CASTLRGRGRLSQPQHF
V gene: TRBV14; J gene: TRBJ1-1; CDR3 protein: CASSQEFRKEVRAFF
V gene: TRBV20-1; J gene: TRBJ1-2; CDR3 protein: CSARDQESRGYTF
V gene: TRBV4-1; J gene: TRBJ1-2; CDR3 protein: CASTRPGLSGYTF
V gene: TRBV7-6; J gene: TRBJ2-1; CDR3 protein: CASSLPSGGASYNEQFF
V gene: TRBV28; J gene: TRBJ2-5; CDR3 protein: CASSQGTSGQETQYF
V gene: TRBV6-1; J gene: TRBJ2-5; CDR3 protein: CASSEYRGETQYF
V gene: TRBV6-2/TRBV6-3; J gene: TRBJ2-1; CDR3 protein: CASSSGLAGPSGNEQFF
V gene: TRBV15; J gene: TRBJ2-7; CDR3 protein: CATSRDGGLAYYEQYF
V gene: TRBV7-9; J gene: TRBJ2-3; CDR3 protein: CASSPGGSGTDTQYF
V gene: TRBV4-1; J gene: TRBJ1-5; CDR3 protein: CASSQERDQPQHF
V gene: TRBV20-1; J gene: TRBJ1-3; CDR3 protein: CSAPTTSIGNTIYF